The clone carrying this T cell receptor beta chain was detected a few times. In the study's own analysis: Using reference gene primer amplification, nucleated cell counts were estimated. Sequenced by immunoSEQ multiplex PCR; TCRdb stores in-frame clones only, minus some. For V, J and clone size, that table is used; D and trimming come from the DNA. Of 250,000 or so clones detected, over 70% appear once; the ten largest clones hold about 1.6%. The data were taken from a study of blood T cell repertoires in COVID-19. Study background: Acute and convalescent COVID-19 specimens originated in the United States, Italy and Spain.

The specimen sequenced was peripheral blood. This TCR was sampled from a woman aged 40-49 years who had recovered from COVID-19.

The CDR3 DNA follows: TGTGCCAGCAGCCGTACTAGAACCGGGGAGCTGTTTTTT. This sequence encodes CASSRTRTGELFF. The gene calls are TRBV3-1 (or the pseudogene TRBV3-2) and TRBJ2-2; D may be TRBD2 (5 bases). The V and J ends lost 4 bases and 5 bases respectively, with 8 bases between them. The germline gives CDR1 LGHDT, CDR2 YNNKEL (reference sequence). This CDR3 is 13 amino acids long.